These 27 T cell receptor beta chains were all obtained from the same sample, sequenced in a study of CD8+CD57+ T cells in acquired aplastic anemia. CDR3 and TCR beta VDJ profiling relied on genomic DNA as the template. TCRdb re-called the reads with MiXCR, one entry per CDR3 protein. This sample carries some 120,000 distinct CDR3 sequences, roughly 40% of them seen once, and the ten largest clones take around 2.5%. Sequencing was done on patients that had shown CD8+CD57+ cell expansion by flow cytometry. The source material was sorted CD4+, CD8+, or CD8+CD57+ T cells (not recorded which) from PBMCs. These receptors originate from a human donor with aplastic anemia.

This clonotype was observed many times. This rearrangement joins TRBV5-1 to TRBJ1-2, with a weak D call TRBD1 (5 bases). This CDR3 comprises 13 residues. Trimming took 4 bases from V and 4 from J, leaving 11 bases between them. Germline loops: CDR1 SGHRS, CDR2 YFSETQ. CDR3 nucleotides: TGCGCCAGCAGCGACGGGGGGATCTATGGCTACACCTTC. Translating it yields CASSDGGIYGYTF.

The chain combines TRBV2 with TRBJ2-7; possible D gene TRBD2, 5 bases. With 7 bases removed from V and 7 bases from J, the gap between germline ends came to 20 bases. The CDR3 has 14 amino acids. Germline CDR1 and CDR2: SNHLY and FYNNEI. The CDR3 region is CASMSAGGLLEQYF. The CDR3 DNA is TGTGCCAGCATGTCGGCGGGTGGCCTACTAGAGCAGTACTTC.

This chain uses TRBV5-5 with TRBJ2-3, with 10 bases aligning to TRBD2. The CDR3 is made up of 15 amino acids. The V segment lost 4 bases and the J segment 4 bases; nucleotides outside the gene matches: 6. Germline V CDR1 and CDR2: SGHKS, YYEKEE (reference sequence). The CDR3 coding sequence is TGTGCCAGCAGCGAGCGGGGGGGCCGGGCAGATACGCAGTATTTT. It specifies CASSERGGRADTQYF.

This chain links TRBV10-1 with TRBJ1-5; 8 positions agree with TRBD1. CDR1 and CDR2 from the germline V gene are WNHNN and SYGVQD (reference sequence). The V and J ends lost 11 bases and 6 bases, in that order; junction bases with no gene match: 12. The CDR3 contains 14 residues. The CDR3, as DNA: TGCGCCGTATCGACAGGGGAAGGGGGTCAGCCCCAGCATTTT. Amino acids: CAVSTGEGGQPQHF.

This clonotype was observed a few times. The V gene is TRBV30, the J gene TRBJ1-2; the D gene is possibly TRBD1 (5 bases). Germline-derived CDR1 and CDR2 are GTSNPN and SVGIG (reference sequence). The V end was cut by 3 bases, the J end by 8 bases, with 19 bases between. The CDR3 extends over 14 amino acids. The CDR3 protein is CAWSFSPGLGGYTF. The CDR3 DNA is TGTGCCTGGAGCTTCTCTCCGGGACTTGGGGGCTACACCTTC.

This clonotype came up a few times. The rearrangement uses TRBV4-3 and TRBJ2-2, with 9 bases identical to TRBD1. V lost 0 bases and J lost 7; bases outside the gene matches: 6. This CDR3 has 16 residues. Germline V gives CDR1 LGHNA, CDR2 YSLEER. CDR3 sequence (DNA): TGCGCCAGCAGCCAAGACTCGACAGGGGGTGGCGGGGAGCTGTTTTTT. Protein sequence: CASSQDSTGGGGELFF.

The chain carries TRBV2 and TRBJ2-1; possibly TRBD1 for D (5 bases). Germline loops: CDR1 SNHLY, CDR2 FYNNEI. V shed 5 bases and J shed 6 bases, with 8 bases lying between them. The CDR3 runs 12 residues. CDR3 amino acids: CASSLGVNEQFF. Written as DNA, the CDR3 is TGTGCCAGCAGTTTAGGGGTCAATGAGCAGTTCTTC.

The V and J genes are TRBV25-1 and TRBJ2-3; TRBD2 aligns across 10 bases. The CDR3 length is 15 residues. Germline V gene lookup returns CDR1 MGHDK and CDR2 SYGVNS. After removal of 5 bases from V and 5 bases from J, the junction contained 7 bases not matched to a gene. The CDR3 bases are TGTGCCAGCAGTCCTCTAGCGGGGGCTGTAGATACGCAGTATTTT. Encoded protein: CASSPLAGAVDTQYF.

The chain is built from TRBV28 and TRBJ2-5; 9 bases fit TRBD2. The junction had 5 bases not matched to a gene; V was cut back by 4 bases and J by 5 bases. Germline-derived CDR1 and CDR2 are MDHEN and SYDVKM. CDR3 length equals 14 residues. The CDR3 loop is CASSSRGGVETQYF. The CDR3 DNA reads TGTGCCAGCAGTTCCCGCGGGGGGGTGGAGACCCAGTACTTC.

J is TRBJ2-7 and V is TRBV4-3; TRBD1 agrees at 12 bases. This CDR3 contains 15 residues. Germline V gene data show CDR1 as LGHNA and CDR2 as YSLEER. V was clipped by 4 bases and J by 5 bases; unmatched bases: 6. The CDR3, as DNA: TGCGCCAGCAGCCGAGGGACAGGGGGCGGCGACGAGCAGTACTTC. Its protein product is CASSRGTGGGDEQYF.

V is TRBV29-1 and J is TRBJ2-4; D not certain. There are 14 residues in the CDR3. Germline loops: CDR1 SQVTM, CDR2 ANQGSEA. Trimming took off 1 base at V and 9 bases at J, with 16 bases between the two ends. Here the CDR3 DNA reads TGCAGCGTTGAAGGTTCTATCCCGGGCGGCATTCAGTACTTC. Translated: CSVEGSIPGGIQYF.

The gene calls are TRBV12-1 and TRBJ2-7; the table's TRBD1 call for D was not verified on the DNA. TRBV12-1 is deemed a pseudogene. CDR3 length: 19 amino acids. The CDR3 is CASSFGNRGQGALAYEQYF. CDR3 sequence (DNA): TGTGCCAGCAGCTTTGGGAACAGGGGACAGGGGGCTTTGGCTTACGAGCAGTACTTC.

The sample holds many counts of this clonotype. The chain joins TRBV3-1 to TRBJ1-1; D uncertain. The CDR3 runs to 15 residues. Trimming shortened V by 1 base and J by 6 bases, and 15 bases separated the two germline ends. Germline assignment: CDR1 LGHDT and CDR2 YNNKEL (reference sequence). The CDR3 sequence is CASSQVLGVGAEAFF. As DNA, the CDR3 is TGTGCCAGCAGCCAAGTCCTCGGCGTCGGCGCTGAAGCTTTCTTT.

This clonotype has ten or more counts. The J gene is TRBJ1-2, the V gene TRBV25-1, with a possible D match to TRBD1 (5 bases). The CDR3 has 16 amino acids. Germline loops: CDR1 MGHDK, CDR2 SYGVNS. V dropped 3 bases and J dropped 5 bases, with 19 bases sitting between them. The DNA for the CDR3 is TGTGCCAGCAGTGAGCCCGGGTCCGGGGGACCTTATGGCTACACCTTC. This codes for CASSEPGSGGPYGYTF.

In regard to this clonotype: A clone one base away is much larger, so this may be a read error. Here the CDR3 reads CASSPGATGELFF. The CDR3 nucleotides read TGCGCCAGCAGCCCCGGGGCAACCGGGGAGCTGTTTTTT. The chain employs TRBV5-1 and TRBJ2-2; TRBD1 or TRBD2 may be the D gene (5 bases each). This CDR3 is built from 13 residues. V was clipped by 4 bases and J by 5 bases, with 9 bases between them. CDR1 and CDR2 (germline): SGHRS, YFSETQ.

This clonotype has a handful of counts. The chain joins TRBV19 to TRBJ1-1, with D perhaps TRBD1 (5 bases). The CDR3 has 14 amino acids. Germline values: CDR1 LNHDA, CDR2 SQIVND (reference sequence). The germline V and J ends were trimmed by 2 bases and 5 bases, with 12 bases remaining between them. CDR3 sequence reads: CASSIQGSRTEAFF. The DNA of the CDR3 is TGTGCCAGTAGTATACAGGGTTCAAGAACTGAAGCTTTCTTT.

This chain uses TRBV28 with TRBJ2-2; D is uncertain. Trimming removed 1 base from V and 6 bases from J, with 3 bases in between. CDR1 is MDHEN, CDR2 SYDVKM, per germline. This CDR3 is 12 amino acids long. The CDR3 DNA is TGTGCCAGCAGTTTATTCCCCGGGGAGCTGTTTTTT. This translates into CASSLFPGELFF.

CDR3 amino acids: CSVGQGGQPQHF. In DNA form, the CDR3 reads TGCAGTGTAGGACAGGGAGGTCAGCCCCAGCATTTT. V gene TRBV20-1 combines with J gene TRBJ1-5, with 8 bases lining up with TRBD1. The CDR3 consists of 12 residues. V lost 7 bases, J lost 6 bases, and 5 bases stayed unmatched. Germline V lookup: CDR1 DFQATT, CDR2 SNEGSKA (reference sequence).

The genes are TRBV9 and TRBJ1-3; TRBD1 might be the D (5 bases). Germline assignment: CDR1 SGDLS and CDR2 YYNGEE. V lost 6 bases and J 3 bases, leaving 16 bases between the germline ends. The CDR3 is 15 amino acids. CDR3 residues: CASNPGGGGGNTIYF. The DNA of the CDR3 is TGTGCCAGCAACCCTGGGGGGGGAGGTGGAAACACCATATATTTT.

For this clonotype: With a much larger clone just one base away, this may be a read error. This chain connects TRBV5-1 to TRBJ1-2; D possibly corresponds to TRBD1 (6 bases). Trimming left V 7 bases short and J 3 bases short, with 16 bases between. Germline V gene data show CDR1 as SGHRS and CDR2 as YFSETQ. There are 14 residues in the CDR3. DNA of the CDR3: TGCGCCAGCTCCTTTACGGACAGAGACTATGGCTACACCTTC. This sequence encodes CASSFTDRDYGYTF.

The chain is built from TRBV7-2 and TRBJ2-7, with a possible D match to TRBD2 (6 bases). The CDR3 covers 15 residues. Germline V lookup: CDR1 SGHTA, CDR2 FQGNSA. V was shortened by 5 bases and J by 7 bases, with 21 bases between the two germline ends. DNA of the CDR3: TGTGCCAGCAGCCCGCGTGTGGCGGGGCTATATGAGCAGTACTTC. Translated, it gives CASSPRVAGLYEQYF.

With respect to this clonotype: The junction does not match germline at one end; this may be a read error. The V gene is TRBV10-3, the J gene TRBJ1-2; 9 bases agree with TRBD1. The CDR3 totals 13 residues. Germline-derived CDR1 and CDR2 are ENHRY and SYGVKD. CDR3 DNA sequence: TGTGCCATCACCGGACAGGGGCTTTACGGCTACGCCTTC. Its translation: CAITGQGLYGYAF.

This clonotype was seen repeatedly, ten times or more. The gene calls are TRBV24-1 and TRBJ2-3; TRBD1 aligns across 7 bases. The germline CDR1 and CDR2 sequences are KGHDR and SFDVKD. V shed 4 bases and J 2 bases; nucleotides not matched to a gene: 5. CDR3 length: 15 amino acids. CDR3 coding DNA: TGTGCCACCAGTGACCCGGGACAGTACACAGATACGCAGTATTTT. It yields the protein CATSDPGQYTDTQYF.

CDR3 sequence: CASSLAPVNTEAFF. The CDR3 DNA sequence: TGTGCCAGCAGCTTAGCCCCAGTGAACACTGAAGCTTTCTTT. V gene TRBV7-8 combines with J gene TRBJ1-1; D call uncertain. The ends were cut back, 0 bases at V and 0 bases at J, with 5 bases in the middle. The CDR3 covers 14 residues. Germline CDR1 reads SGHVS; CDR2 reads FQNEAQ. Full variable domain (outside the CDR3, taken from reference TRBV7-8 and TRBJ1-1): GAGVSQSPRYKVAKRGQDVALRCDPISGHVSLFWYQQALGQGPEFLTYFQNEAQLDKSGLPSDRFFAERPEGSVSTLKIQRTQQEDSAVYLCASSLAPVNTEAFFGQGTRLTVV.

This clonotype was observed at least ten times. As DNA, the CDR3 is TGTGCCAGCAGCTTAGGTGTAGGGGGGCAGGGCTACGAGCAGTACTTC. Translation: CASSLGVGGQGYEQYF. The rearrangement joins TRBV7-8 to TRBJ2-7; D may match TRBD1 or TRBD2 (6 bases each). The CDR3 extends over 16 amino acids. Germline V gives CDR1 SGHVS, CDR2 FQNEAQ. Deletions cut 1 base from V and 3 bases from J, with 16 bases between.

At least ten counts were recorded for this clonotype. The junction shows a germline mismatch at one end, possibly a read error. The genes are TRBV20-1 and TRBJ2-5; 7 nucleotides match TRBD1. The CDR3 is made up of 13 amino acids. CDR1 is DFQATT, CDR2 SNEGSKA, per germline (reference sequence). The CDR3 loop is CSAPGTDQEAQYF. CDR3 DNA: TGCAGTGCTCCCGGGACAGATCAAGAGGCCCAGTACTTC.

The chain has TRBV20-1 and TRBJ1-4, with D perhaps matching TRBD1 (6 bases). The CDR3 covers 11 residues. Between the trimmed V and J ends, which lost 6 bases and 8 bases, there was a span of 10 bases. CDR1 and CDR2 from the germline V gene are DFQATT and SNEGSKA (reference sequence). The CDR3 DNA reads TGCAGTGCCATCGACAGGGAAAAACTGTTTTTT. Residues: CSAIDREKLFF.